A selection of T cell receptor beta chains follows, all from one sample in a study of blood T cell repertoires in COVID-19. TCRdb's copy holds only in-frame clones and misses some; the assay was immunoSEQ multiplex PCR. The data show 200,000 or so clones, nearly 85% seen once. The sample taken for sequencing was peripheral blood. The origin of the receptors is a woman in her 30s with acute or convalescent COVID-19. CDR3s include the opening cysteine and the closing phenylalanine or tryptophan. A D gene is named only where the DNA matches it firmly. Only part of the rows carry a size: once, few, many, or a class if the clone is expanded.

D gene: TRBD2
clone size: once
V gene: TRBV4-2
J gene: TRBJ2-7
CDR3 protein: CASSQDSAGATYEQYF
CDR3 DNA: TGTGCCAGCAGCCAAGATTCAGCGGGGGCCACCTACGAGCAGTACTTC

D gene: .
clone size: .
V gene: TRBV27
J gene: TRBJ1-1
CDR3 protein: CASSSTGRGKAFF
CDR3 DNA: TGTGCCAGCAGTTCTACGGGGAGGGGAAAAGCTTTCTTT

D gene: TRBD1
clone size: .
V gene: TRBV4-2
J gene: TRBJ2-3
CDR3 protein: CASSQVGTGGDTQYF
CDR3 DNA: TGTGCCAGCAGCCAAGTTGGGACAGGAGGAGATACGCAGTATTTT

D gene: TRBD1
clone size: .
V gene: TRBV7-2
J gene: TRBJ2-4
CDR3 protein: CASSPRQGSSKLNIQYF
CDR3 DNA: TGTGCCAGCAGCCCCCGACAGGGCAGTAGTAAGTTGAACATTCAGTACTTC

D gene: .
clone size: .
V gene: TRBV7-5
J gene: TRBJ2-7
CDR3 protein: CVRSLILLGEAYEQYF
CDR3 DNA: TGTGTCAGAAGCTTAATTTTGTTAGGGGAGGCCTACGAGCAGTACTTC

D gene: .
clone size: .
V gene: TRBV6-5
J gene: TRBJ1-5
CDR3 protein: CASSQTGGNQPQHF
CDR3 DNA: TGTGCCAGCAGTCAGACAGGCGGCAATCAGCCCCAGCATTTT

D gene: TRBD1
clone size: .
V gene: TRBV18
J gene: TRBJ1-6
CDR3 protein: CASSLDRGSDSPLHF
CDR3 DNA: TGTGCCAGCTCACTGGACAGGGGATCGGATTCACCCCTCCACTTT

D gene: .
clone size: .
V gene: TRBV4-1
J gene: TRBJ2-7
CDR3 protein: CASSHDRTGSPPEQYF
CDR3 DNA: TGCGCCAGCAGCCACGATCGAACAGGGTCCCCCCCCGAGCAGTACTTC

D gene: .
clone size: .
V gene: TRBV7-2
J gene: TRBJ1-4
CDR3 protein: CASRLSQGSNEKLFF
CDR3 DNA: TGTGCCAGCAGACTTTCGCAGGGCTCTAATGAAAAACTGTTTTTT

D gene: .
clone size: .
V gene: TRBV5-1
J gene: TRBJ1-4
CDR3 protein: CASSFSGGSTNEKLFF
CDR3 DNA: TGCGCCAGCAGCTTCTCCGGCGGGTCAACTAATGAAAAACTGTTTTTT

D gene: .
clone size: .
V gene: TRBV11-2
J gene: TRBJ1-2
CDR3 protein: CASGPGGYTF
CDR3 DNA: TGTGCCAGCGGGCCGGGAGGCTACACCTTC

D gene: .
clone size: .
V gene: TRBV29-1
J gene: TRBJ1-2
CDR3 protein: CSATTTNYGYTF
CDR3 DNA: TGCAGCGCTACTACTACTAACTATGGCTACACCTTC

D gene: TRBD1
clone size: .
V gene: TRBV28
J gene: TRBJ2-5
CDR3 protein: CASSAGTAYQETQYF
CDR3 DNA: TGTGCCAGCAGCGCAGGGACAGCGTACCAAGAGACCCAGTACTTC

D gene: TRBD1
clone size: .
V gene: TRBV19
J gene: TRBJ1-5
CDR3 protein: CASSFRGLGNQPQHF
CDR3 DNA: TGTGCCAGTAGCTTCAGGGGGCTTGGCAATCAGCCCCAGCATTTT

D gene: .
clone size: few
V gene: TRBV28
J gene: TRBJ1-1
CDR3 protein: CASSFQGGNTEAFF
CDR3 DNA: TGTGCCAGCAGTTTTCAGGGAGGGAACACTGAAGCTTTCTTT

D gene: TRBD1
clone size: .
V gene: TRBV29-1
J gene: TRBJ2-5
CDR3 protein: CSVYRYPGQGQETQYF
CDR3 DNA: TGCAGCGTCTATAGATATCCGGGACAGGGCCAAGAGACCCAGTACTTC

D gene: .
clone size: .
V gene: TRBV28
J gene: TRBJ2-4
CDR3 protein: CASSSSRAGSAKNIQYF
CDR3 DNA: TGTGCCAGCAGTTCATCACGGGCAGGGTCGGCCAAAAACATTCAGTACTTC

D gene: .
clone size: .
V gene: TRBV19
J gene: TRBJ2-1
CDR3 protein: CASRAASYNEQFF
CDR3 DNA: TGTGCCAGTAGGGCCGCCTCCTACAATGAGCAGTTCTTC

D gene: .
clone size: few
V gene: TRBV5-1
J gene: TRBJ1-3
CDR3 protein: CASSLTGSGNTIYF
CDR3 DNA: TGCGCCAGCAGCTTGACGGGCTCTGGAAACACCATATATTTT

D gene: TRBD2
clone size: .
V gene: TRBV29-1
J gene: TRBJ2-5
CDR3 protein: CSVAGGAGETQYF
CDR3 DNA: TGCAGCGTTGCGGGGGGAGCGGGTGAGACCCAGTACTTC

D gene: TRBD1
clone size: .
V gene: TRBV28
J gene: TRBJ1-1
CDR3 protein: CASSWDRRDEAFF
CDR3 DNA: TGTGCCAGCAGTTGGGACAGGAGGGATGAAGCTTTCTTT

D gene: .
clone size: .
V gene: TRBV28
J gene: TRBJ2-7
CDR3 protein: CASSLSSYEQYF
CDR3 DNA: TGTGCCAGCAGTCTTAGCTCCTACGAGCAGTACTTC

D gene: .
clone size: once
V gene: TRBV6-6
J gene: TRBJ2-2
CDR3 protein: CASSYSRGTGELFF
CDR3 DNA: TGTGCCAGCAGTTACTCCAGGGGCACCGGGGAGCTGTTTTTT

D gene: .
clone size: .
V gene: TRBV19
J gene: TRBJ2-7
CDR3 protein: CASSGDYEQYF
CDR3 DNA: TGTGCCAGTAGTGGAGATTACGAGCAGTACTTC

D gene: .
clone size: .
V gene: TRBV9
J gene: TRBJ2-1
CDR3 protein: CASSADNEQFF
CDR3 DNA: TGTGCCAGCAGCGCCGACAATGAGCAGTTCTTC

D gene: .
clone size: few
V gene: TRBV19
J gene: TRBJ1-1
CDR3 protein: CASSIEEGSPMNTEAFF
CDR3 DNA: TGTGCCAGTAGTATAGAAGAGGGCAGTCCAATGAACACTGAAGCTTTCTTT

D gene: TRBD1
clone size: .
V gene: TRBV19
J gene: TRBJ1-1
CDR3 protein: CASSFDQQGANTEAFF
CDR3 DNA: TGTGCCAGTAGTTTCGATCAACAGGGGGCGAACACTGAAGCTTTCTTT

D gene: .
clone size: .
V gene: TRBV5-4
J gene: TRBJ1-2
CDR3 protein: CASRQTGPLSGYTF
CDR3 DNA: TGTGCCAGCAGGCAGACAGGCCCCCTCTCTGGCTACACCTTC

D gene: .
clone size: .
V gene: TRBV9
J gene: TRBJ1-1
CDR3 protein: CASSVGSRGSYTEAFF
CDR3 DNA: TGTGCCAGCAGCGTAGGAAGCAGGGGATCTTACACTGAAGCTTTCTTT

D gene: TRBD2
clone size: once
V gene: TRBV5-6
J gene: TRBJ2-7
CDR3 protein: CASSWGLAVSYEQYF
CDR3 DNA: TGTGCCAGCAGCTGGGGACTAGCGGTCTCCTACGAGCAGTACTTC

D gene: .
clone size: once
V gene: TRBV5-4
J gene: TRBJ2-2
CDR3 protein: CASSFGPGAGTGELFF
CDR3 DNA: TGTGCCAGCAGCTTCGGTCCGGGAGCGGGCACCGGGGAGCTGTTTTTT

D gene: .
clone size: .
V gene: TRBV7-2
J gene: TRBJ1-6
CDR3 protein: CASSLGSWAGSPLHF
CDR3 DNA: TGTGCCAGCAGCTTAGGGTCCTGGGCCGGTTCACCCCTCCACTTT

D gene: .
clone size: .
V gene: TRBV28
J gene: TRBJ1-1
CDR3 protein: CASSPPSRLNTEAFF
CDR3 DNA: TGTGCCAGCAGTCCCCCCAGCAGGTTGAACACTGAAGCTTTCTTT

D gene: TRBD1
clone size: .
V gene: TRBV7-2
J gene: TRBJ1-5
CDR3 protein: CASSPTRGANQPQHF
CDR3 DNA: TGTGCCAGCAGCCCAACCAGGGGGGCGAATCAGCCCCAGCATTTT

D gene: .
clone size: .
V gene: TRBV2
J gene: TRBJ1-2
CDR3 protein: CASSVGTPLGGYTF
CDR3 DNA: TGTGCCAGCAGTGTTGGGACTCCCCTTGGAGGCTACACCTTC

D gene: .
clone size: few
V gene: TRBV27
J gene: TRBJ1-4
CDR3 protein: CASSSLIQGEKLFF
CDR3 DNA: TGTGCCAGCAGTTCCTTGATCCAGGGGGAAAAACTGTTTTTT

D gene: .
clone size: .
V gene: TRBV18
J gene: TRBJ1-6
CDR3 protein: CASSPLETENSPLHF
CDR3 DNA: TGTGCCAGCTCACCACTCGAGACAGAGAATTCACCCCTCCACTTT

D gene: .
clone size: .
V gene: TRBV6-5
J gene: TRBJ1-5
CDR3 protein: CASGQVLFGPQHF
CDR3 DNA: TGTGCCAGCGGCCAGGTGCTGTTTGGGCCCCAGCATTTT

D gene: TRBD1
clone size: .
V gene: TRBV14
J gene: TRBJ2-7
CDR3 protein: CASSLRQGIYEQYF
CDR3 DNA: TGTGCCAGCAGCCTAAGACAGGGGATCTACGAGCAGTACTTC

D gene: TRBD2
clone size: .
V gene: TRBV4-3
J gene: TRBJ2-7
CDR3 protein: CASSQSRGAGGKQYF
CDR3 DNA: TGCGCCAGCAGCCAGTCTCGAGGGGCGGGAGGGAAGCAGTACTTC

D gene: TRBD1
clone size: few
V gene: TRBV28
J gene: TRBJ1-2
CDR3 protein: CASSLQGARGYTF
CDR3 DNA: TGTGCCAGCAGTTTACAGGGGGCGCGTGGCTACACCTTC

D gene: .
clone size: .
V gene: TRBV5-1
J gene: TRBJ1-1
CDR3 protein: CASSLDLQPNTEAFF
CDR3 DNA: TGCGCCAGCAGCTTGGATCTACAGCCGAACACTGAAGCTTTCTTT

D gene: TRBD2
clone size: .
V gene: TRBV9
J gene: TRBJ2-5
CDR3 protein: CASSPSSAGRETQYF
CDR3 DNA: TGTGCCAGCAGCCCCTCTTCAGCGGGAAGGGAGACCCAGTACTTC

D gene: .
clone size: once
V gene: TRBV11-2
J gene: TRBJ1-1
CDR3 protein: CASSLGVRGTEAFF
CDR3 DNA: TGTGCCAGCAGCTTAGGAGTGCGGGGGACTGAAGCTTTCTTT

D gene: TRBD1
clone size: few
V gene: TRBV6-5
J gene: TRBJ1-6
CDR3 protein: CATQTTGENSPLHF
CDR3 DNA: TGTGCCACTCAGACTACAGGGGAAAATTCACCCCTCCACTTT

D gene: TRBD2
clone size: .
V gene: TRBV19
J gene: TRBJ2-1
CDR3 protein: CASSIFSSGTSYNEQFF
CDR3 DNA: TGTGCCAGTAGTATTTTTTCTAGCGGGACTTCCTACAATGAGCAGTTCTTC

D gene: .
clone size: .
V gene: TRBV7-9
J gene: TRBJ1-4
CDR3 protein: CASTQGRGGSLFF
CDR3 DNA: TGTGCCAGCACCCAGGGGAGGGGCGGATCTCTGTTTTTT

D gene: .
clone size: .
V gene: TRBV13
J gene: TRBJ1-6
CDR3 protein: CASSLYRPSGPLHF
CDR3 DNA: TGTGCCAGCAGCTTATATCGACCGTCGGGACCCCTCCACTTT